One T cell receptor beta chain is described in this entry. The antigen is not known. A TCRbeta library incorporating unique molecular identifiers was prepared. TCRdb fed the PCR reads into MiXCR, producing one record per CDR3 protein. Of 550,000 to 600,000 distinct CDR3 sequences listed, about 23% were seen once; the top ten hold over 12%. Germline CDR1 is MNHNS and CDR2 is SASEGT. The CDR3 covers 14 residues. Unmatched junction bases numbered 6, after V lost 6 bases and J lost 6 bases. The data belong to a study of T-cell reconstitution after alpha-beta-depleted transplantation in children. Overall study results and limits: It was surviving recipient T cells and thymic progenitors that gave some patients high TCRbeta diversity at day 60. T-cell counts and diversity at one year post-transplant came mainly from newly produced T cells.

The receptor was isolated from a boy younger than two who had a stem cell transplant for acute myeloid leukemia, so the T cells may come from the graft donor. The sample in question was PBMCs, mostly from graft donor cells, obtained 360 days after TCRalphabeta/CD19-depleted stem cell transplant. The chain has TRBV6-1 and TRBJ2-2; 8 positions match TRBD1. CDR3 in amino acids: CASRDRGSPGELFF. Here the CDR3 DNA reads TGTGCCAGCAGAGACAGGGGTTCCCCCGGGGAGCTGTTTTTT.